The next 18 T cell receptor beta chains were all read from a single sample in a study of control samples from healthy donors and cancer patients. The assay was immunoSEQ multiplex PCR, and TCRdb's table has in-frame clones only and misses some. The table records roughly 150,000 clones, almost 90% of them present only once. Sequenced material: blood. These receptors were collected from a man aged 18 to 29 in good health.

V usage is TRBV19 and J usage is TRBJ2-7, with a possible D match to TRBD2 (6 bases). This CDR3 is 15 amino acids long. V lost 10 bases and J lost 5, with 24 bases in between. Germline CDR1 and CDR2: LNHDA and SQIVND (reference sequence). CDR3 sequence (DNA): TGTGCCACCCAAAAAACCCACGGGGGTCTTAACGAGCAGTACTTC. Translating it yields CATQKTHGGLNEQYF. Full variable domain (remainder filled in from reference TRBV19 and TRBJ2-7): DGGITQSPKYLFRKEGQNVTLSCEQNLNHDAMYWYRQDPGQGLRLIYYSQIVNDFQKGDIAEGYSVSREKKESFPLTVTSAQKNPTAFYLCATQKTHGGLNEQYFGPGTRLTVT.

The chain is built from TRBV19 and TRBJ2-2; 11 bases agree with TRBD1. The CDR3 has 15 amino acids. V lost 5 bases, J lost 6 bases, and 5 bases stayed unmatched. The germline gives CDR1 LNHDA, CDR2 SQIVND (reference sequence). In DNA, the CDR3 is TGTGCCAGTAGTCCAGGGACAGGGGGTTCCGGGGAGCTGTTTTTT. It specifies CASSPGTGGSGELFF.

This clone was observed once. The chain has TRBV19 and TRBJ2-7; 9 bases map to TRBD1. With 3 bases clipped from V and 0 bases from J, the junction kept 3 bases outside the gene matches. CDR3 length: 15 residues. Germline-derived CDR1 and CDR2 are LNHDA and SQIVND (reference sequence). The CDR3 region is CASSMVGQGSYEQYF. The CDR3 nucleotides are TGTGCCAGTAGTATGGTGGGACAGGGCTCCTACGAGCAGTACTTC.

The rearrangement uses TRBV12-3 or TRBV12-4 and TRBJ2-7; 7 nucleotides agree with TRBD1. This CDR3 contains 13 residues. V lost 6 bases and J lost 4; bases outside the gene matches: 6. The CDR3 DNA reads TGTGCCAGCAGCCGGGACAGTTCTTACGAGCAGTACTTC. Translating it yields CASSRDSSYEQYF.

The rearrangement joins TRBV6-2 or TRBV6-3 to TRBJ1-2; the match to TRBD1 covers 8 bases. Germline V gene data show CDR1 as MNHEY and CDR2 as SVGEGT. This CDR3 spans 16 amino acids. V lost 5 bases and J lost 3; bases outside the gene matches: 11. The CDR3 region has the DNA TGTGCCAGCAGTCGTACCAGCCAGGGGGCCTACTATGGCTACACCTTC. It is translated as CASSRTSQGAYYGYTF.

The chain's CDR3 is CASSSRSTGRPGELFF. As DNA, the CDR3 is TGTGCCAGCAGCTCCAGATCCACAGGCCGGCCCGGGGAGCTGTTTTTT. The V and J genes are TRBV7-2 and TRBJ2-2; tentatively, D is TRBD1 (5 bases). CDR3 length equals 16 residues. CDR1 is SGHTA, CDR2 FQGNSA, per germline. The germline V and J ends were trimmed by 4 bases and 6 bases, with 18 bases remaining between them.

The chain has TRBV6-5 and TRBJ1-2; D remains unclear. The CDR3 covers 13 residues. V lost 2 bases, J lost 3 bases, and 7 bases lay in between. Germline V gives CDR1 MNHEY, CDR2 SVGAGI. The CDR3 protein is CASSYLDHYGYTF. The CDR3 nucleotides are TGTGCCAGCAGTTACCTGGATCACTATGGCTACACCTTC.

CDR3 region: CASSPEPRGPTNEKLFF. The CDR3 region has the DNA TGCGCCAGCAGCCCGGAACCCAGGGGCCCAACTAATGAAAAACTGTTTTTT. The V call is TRBV4-3, the J call TRBJ1-4; TRBD1 might be the D (6 bases). The germline V gene encodes CDR1 LGHNA and CDR2 YSLEER. The CDR3 runs 17 residues. V was pared by 4 bases and J by 0 bases, with 15 bases between.

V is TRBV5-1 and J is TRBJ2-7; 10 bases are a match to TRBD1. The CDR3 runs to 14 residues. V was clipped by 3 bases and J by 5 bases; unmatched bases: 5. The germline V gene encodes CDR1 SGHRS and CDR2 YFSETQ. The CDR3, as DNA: TGCGCCAGCAGCTCGGGACAGGGGACTGACGAGCAGTACTTC. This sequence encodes CASSSGQGTDEQYF.

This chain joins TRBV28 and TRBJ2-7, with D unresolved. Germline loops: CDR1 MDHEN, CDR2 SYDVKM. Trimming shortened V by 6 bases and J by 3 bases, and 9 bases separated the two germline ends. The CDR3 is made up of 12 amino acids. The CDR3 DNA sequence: TGTGCCAGCAGGTACGGTAGCTACGAGCAGTACTTC. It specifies CASRYGSYEQYF.

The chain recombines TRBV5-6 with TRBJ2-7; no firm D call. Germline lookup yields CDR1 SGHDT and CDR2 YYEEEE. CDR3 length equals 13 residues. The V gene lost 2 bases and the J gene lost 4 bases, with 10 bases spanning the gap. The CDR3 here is CASSFGSAYEQYF. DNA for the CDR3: TGTGCCAGCAGCTTCGGGTCGGCGTACGAGCAGTACTTC.

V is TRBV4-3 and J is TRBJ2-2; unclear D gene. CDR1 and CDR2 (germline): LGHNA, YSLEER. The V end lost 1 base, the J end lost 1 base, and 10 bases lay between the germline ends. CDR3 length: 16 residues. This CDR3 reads CASSQAGQRNTGELFF. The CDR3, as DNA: TGCGCCAGCAGCCAAGCTGGGCAGAGGAACACCGGGGAGCTGTTTTTT.

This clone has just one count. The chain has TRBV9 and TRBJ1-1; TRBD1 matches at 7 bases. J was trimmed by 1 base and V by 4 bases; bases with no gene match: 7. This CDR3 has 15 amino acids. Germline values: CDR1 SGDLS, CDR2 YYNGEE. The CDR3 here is CASSLGQSENTEAFF. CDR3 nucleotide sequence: TGTGCCAGCAGCTTGGGACAGTCAGAGAACACTGAAGCTTTCTTT.

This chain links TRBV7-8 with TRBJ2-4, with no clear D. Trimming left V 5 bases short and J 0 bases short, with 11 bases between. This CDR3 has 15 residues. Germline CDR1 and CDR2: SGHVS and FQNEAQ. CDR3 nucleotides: TGTGCCAGCAGCCCACACTTAGTAGCCAAAAACATTCAGTACTTC. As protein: CASSPHLVAKNIQYF.

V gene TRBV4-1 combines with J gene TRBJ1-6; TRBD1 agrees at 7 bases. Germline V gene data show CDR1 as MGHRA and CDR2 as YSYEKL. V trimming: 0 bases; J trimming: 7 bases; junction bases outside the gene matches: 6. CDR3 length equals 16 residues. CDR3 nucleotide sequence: TGCGCCAGCAGCCAAGAGGGACAGAGCGCAAATTCACCCCTCCACTTT. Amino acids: CASSQEGQSANSPLHF.

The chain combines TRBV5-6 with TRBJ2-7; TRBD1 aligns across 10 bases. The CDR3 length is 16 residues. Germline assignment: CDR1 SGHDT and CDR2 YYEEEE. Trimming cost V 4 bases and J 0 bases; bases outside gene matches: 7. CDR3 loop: CASSAMTGGASYEQYF. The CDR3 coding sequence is TGTGCCAGCAGCGCCATGACAGGGGGCGCCTCCTACGAGCAGTACTTC. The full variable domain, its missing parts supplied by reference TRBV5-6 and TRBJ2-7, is DAGVTQSPTHLIKTRGQQVTLRCSPKSGHDTVSWYQQALGQGPQFIFQYYEEEERQRGNFPDRFSGHQFPNYSSELNVNALLLGDSALYLCASSAMTGGASYEQYFGPGTRLTVT.

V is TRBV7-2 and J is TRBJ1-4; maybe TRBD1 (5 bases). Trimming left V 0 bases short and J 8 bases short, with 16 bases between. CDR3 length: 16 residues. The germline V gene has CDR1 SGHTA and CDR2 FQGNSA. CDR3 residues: CASSLAVGVGGEKLFF. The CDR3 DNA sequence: TGTGCCAGCAGCTTAGCGGTTGGGGTTGGGGGGGAAAAACTGTTTTTT.

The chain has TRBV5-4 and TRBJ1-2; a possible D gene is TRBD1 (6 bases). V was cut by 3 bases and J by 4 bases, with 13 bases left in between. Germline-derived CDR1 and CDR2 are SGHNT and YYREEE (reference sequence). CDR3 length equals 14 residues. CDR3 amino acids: CASSSPTGAYGYTF. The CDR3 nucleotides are TGTGCCAGCAGCTCCCCGACAGGCGCCTATGGCTACACCTTC.